The sequence of this T cell receptor beta chain was determined in a study of blood T cells in healthy people across ages. Study overall: About one barcoded beta molecule per two T cells came from capture by template switching. Whole-study findings and limits: Per million T cells, TCR beta diversity dropped about linearly as age rose.

The CDR3 totals 13 residues. V was clipped by 1 base and J by 8 bases, with 8 bases between them. Germline CDR1 reads MGHRA; CDR2 reads YSYEKL. It was roughly 10 milliliters of peripheral blood that were drawn from each donor. It was with a sample-barcoded 5' primer and a J-beta primer mix that a second PCR of roughly 6 to 12 cycles was run. Every cDNA molecule bore a tag from a template-switch adaptor containing 12 random nucleotides. TCRdb reprocessed the 5' RACE reads with MiXCR, giving one entry per CDR3 protein. The sample has around 780,000 distinct CDR3 sequences, around three fifths seen once. About this clonotype: Its antigen is as yet unknown.

Sequencing was done on a sample of blood. The chain employs TRBV4-1 and TRBJ1-4, with no clear D. This TCR derives from a man aged 40-55 years in good health. The CDR3 loop reads CASSQALVEKLFF. The CDR3 bases are TGCGCCAGCAGCCAAGCCCTGGTAGAAAAACTGTTTTTT.